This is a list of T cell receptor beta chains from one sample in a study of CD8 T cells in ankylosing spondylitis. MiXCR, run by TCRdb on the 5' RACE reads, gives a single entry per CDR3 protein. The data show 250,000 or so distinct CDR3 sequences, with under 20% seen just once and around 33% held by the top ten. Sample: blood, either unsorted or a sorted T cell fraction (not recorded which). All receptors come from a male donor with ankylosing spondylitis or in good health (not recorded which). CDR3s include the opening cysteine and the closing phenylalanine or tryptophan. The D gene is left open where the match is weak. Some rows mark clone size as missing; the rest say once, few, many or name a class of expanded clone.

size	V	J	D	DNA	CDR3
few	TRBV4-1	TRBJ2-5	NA	TGCGCCAGCAGCGAACAGGGGAGGGTGGAGACCCAGTACTTC	CASSEQGRVETQYF
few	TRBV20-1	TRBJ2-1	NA	TGCAGTGCTAGAGACCCATTGGGGGCCACTCACAATGAGCAGTTCTTC	CSARDPLGATHNEQFF
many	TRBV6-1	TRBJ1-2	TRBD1	TGTGCCAGCAGCCCCTCGGGACAGGGGGGCTATGGCTACACCTTC	CASSPSGQGGYGYTF
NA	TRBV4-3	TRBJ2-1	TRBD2	TGCGCCAGCAGCCAAGATCTACTAGCGGGAGGGAGCTCCTACAATGAGCAGTTCTTC	CASSQDLLAGGSSYNEQFF
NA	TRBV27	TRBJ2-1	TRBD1	TGTGCCAGCAGTACCCGGGACAGTTTCAATGAGCAGTTCTTC	CASSTRDSFNEQFF
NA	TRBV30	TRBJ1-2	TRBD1	TGTGCCTGGAGTGGTCAGGGGGCACCGCTGGTGGATGGCTACACCTTC	CAWSGQGAPLVDGYTF
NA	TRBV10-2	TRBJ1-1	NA	TGCGCCAGCAGCCCCGACCCGGGGTACACTGAAGCTTTCTTT	CASSPDPGYTEAFF
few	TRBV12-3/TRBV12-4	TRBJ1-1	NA	TGTGCCAGCAGTTTGGGGGGATTAGGCACTGAAGCTTTCTTT	CASSLGGLGTEAFF
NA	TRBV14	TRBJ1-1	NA	TGTGCCAGCAGCCAAGATCGTCATTCCTGGACTGAAGCTTTCTTT	CASSQDRHSWTEAFF
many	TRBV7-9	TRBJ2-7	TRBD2	TGTGCCAGCAGCACTACTAGCGGGAGGTCCCACGAGCAGTACTTC	CASSTTSGRSHEQYF
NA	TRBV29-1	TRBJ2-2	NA	TGCAGCGTCCCGGATACCGGGGAGCTGTTTTTT	CSVPDTGELFF
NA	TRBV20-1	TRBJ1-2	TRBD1	TGCAGTGCAGTGGGAGACAGGGGGATCTATGGCTACACCTTC	CSAVGDRGIYGYTF
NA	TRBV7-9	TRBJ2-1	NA	TGTGCCAGCAGGTTGGGTTCTAACTACAATGAGCAGTTCTTC	CASRLGSNYNEQFF
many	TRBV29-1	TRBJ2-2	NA	TGCAGCGTCCAAGGGGGCGAAGGTCGTGGGGGGAGCGACACCGGGGAGCTGTTTTTT	CSVQGGEGRGGSDTGELFF
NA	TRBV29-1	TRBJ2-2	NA	TGCAGCGTTGAAGATCTAGGGGGAGCTCCCGGGGAGCTGTTTTTT	CSVEDLGGAPGELFF
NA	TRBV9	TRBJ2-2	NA	TGTGCCAGCAGCGCGGTAACACCGACCGGGGAGCTGTTTTTT	CASSAVTPTGELFF
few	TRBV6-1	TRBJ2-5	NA	TGTGCCAGCCGCATCACAAAGGACTTACCGGGCGAAGAGACCCAGTACTTC	CASRITKDLPGEETQYF
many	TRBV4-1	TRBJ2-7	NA	TGCGCCAGCAGCCAACCCCAGGGACCCTACGAGCAGTACTTC	CASSQPQGPYEQYF
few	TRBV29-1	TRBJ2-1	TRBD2	TGCAGCGCGCGGGGACTAGCGGGAGGGCCGGCCTACAATGAGCAGTTCTTC	CSARGLAGGPAYNEQFF
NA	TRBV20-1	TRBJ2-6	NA	TGCAGTGCCAAGGGACGGAACTCTGGGGCCAACGTCCTGACTTTC	CSAKGRNSGANVLTF
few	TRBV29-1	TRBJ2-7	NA	TGCAGCGCGGTAAGGGCAGGGGCCTACGAGCAGTACTTC	CSAVRAGAYEQYF
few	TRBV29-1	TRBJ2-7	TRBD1	TGCAGCGTTGCCGGGACAGGGGGGTTGGTACCCGAGCAGTACTTC	CSVAGTGGLVPEQYF
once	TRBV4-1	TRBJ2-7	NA	TGCGCCAGCAGCCAAGATTCGTCGGCGGGCTACGAGCAGTACTTC	CASSQDSSAGYEQYF
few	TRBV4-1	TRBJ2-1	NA	TGCGCCAGCAGCCAAGGCCCCTCATCCACCTATGAGCAGTTCTTC	CASSQGPSSTYEQFF
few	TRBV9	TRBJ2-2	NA	TGTGCCAGCAGCGTAGCTGGCGGGGCGACCGGGGAGCTGTTTTTT	CASSVAGGATGELFF
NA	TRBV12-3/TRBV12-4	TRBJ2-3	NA	TGTTCCAGCAGTGAACTAGCCACCACAGATACGCAGTATTTT	CSSSELATTDTQYF
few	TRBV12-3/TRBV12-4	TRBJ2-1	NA	TGTGCCAGCAGTTATCTAGAATGGGGTGAGCAGTTCTTC	CASSYLEWGEQFF
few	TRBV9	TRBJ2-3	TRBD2	TGTGCCAGCAGCGTAAGTCGGGCGGGAGAAGATACGCAGTATTTT	CASSVSRAGEDTQYF
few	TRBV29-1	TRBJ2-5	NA	TGCAGCGTTGATACGGAGACCCAGTACTTC	CSVDTETQYF
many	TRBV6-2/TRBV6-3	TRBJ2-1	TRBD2	TGTGCCAGCAGTTACCCGGGACTAGCGGGAGGGCCTTTCAATGAGCAGTTCTTC	CASSYPGLAGGPFNEQFF
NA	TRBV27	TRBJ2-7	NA	TGTGCCAGCAGTTTATACAGGGCCTACGAGCAGTACTTC	CASSLYRAYEQYF
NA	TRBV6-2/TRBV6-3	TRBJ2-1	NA	TGTGCCAGCAGTTACCCAGATATGACTAGTCATGAGCAGTTCTTC	CASSYPDMTSHEQFF
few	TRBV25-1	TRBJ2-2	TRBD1	TGTGCCAGCAGTGAAGTGGGACAGGGCAACACCGGGGAGCTGTTTTTT	CASSEVGQGNTGELFF
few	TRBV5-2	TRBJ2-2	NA	TGTGCCATGGGCCCCGGGACAGGGGACACCGGGGAGCTGTTTTTT	CAMGPGTGDTGELFF
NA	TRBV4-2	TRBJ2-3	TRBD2	TGTGCCAGCAGCCAAATAGCGGGAGGCACAGATACGCAGTATTTT	CASSQIAGGTDTQYF
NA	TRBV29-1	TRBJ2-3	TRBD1	TGCAGCGTCCCCGACAGGGTTCGGACAGATACGCAGTATTTT	CSVPDRVRTDTQYF
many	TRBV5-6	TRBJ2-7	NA	TGTGCCAGCAGCATTACGGCACCTGGCGAGCAGTACTTC	CASSITAPGEQYF
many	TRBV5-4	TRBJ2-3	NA	TGTGCCAGCAGCTTGGCAGGACTCCTCACAGATACGCAGTATTTT	CASSLAGLLTDTQYF
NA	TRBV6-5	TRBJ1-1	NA	TGTGCCAGCAGTTACTCTGGACAGATGAACACTGAAGCTTTCTTT	CASSYSGQMNTEAFF
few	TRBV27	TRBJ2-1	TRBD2	TGTGCCAGCAGACTAAGAGCGGGAGCGCAGTTCTTC	CASRLRAGAQFF
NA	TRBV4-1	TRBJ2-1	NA	TGCGCCAGCAGCCAAGGTGAACTAGCCAGTGAGCAGTTCTTC	CASSQGELASEQFF
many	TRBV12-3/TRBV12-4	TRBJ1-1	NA	TGTGCCAGCAGCCCCGGGTTCACTGAAGCTTTCTTT	CASSPGFTEAFF
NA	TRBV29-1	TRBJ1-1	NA	TGCAGCGTTGCGGGGCTGAACACTGAAGCTTTCTTT	CSVAGLNTEAFF